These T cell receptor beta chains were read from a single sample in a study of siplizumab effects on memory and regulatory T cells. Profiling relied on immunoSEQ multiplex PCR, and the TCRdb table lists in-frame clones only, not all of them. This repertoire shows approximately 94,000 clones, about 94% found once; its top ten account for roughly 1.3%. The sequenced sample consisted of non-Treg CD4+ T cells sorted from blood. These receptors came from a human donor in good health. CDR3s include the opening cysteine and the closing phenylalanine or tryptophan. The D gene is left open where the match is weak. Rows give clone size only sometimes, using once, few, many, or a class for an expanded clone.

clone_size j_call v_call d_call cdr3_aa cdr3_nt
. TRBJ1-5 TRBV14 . CASSQTEGQPQHF TGTGCCAGCAGCCAAACGGAGGGGCAGCCCCAGCATTTT
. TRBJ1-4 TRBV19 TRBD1 CASSIPDRGEKLFF TGTGCCAGTAGTATACCGGACAGGGGTGAAAAACTGTTTTTT
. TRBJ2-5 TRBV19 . CASSPGREESQYF TGTGCCAGTAGTCCGGGTAGGGAAGAATCCCAGTACTTC
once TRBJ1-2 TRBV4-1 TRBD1 CASSQRTGTMANYGYTF TGCGCCAGCAGCCAAAGGACAGGGACCATGGCTAACTATGGCTACACCTTC
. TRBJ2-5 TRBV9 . CASSVASIPETQYF TGTGCCAGCAGCGTAGCTAGTATCCCAGAGACCCAGTACTTC
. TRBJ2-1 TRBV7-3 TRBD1 CASSEGLQGYNEQFF TGTGCCAGCAGCGAAGGTCTACAGGGGTACAATGAGCAGTTCTTC
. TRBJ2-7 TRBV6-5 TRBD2 CASSKLAGGTYEQYF TGTGCCAGCAGCAAGCTAGCGGGCGGAACCTACGAGCAGTACTTC
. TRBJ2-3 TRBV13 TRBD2 CASSFTSGSTDTQYF TGTGCCAGCAGCTTCACTAGCGGGAGCACAGATACGCAGTATTTT
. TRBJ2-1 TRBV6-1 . CASKTNNEQFF TGTGCCAGCAAAACGAACAATGAGCAGTTCTTC
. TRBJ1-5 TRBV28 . CASSLAWKAYSNQPQHF TGTGCCAGCAGTTTAGCATGGAAAGCGTATAGCAATCAGCCCCAGCATTTT
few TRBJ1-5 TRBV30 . CAWSVQDRQPQHF TGTGCCTGGAGTGTACAAGACCGCCAGCCCCAGCATTTT
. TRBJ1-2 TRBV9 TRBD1 CASSVATGGLNYGYTF TGTGCCAGCAGCGTAGCCACAGGGGGTCTAAACTATGGCTACACCTTC
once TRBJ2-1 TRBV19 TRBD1 CASSRVGTGRGPQFF TGTGCCAGTAGCCGAGTGGGGACAGGGAGGGGGCCGCAGTTCTTC
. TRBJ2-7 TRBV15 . CATSRDPGSTYEQYF TGTGCCACCAGCAGAGATCCTGGCTCGACCTACGAGCAGTACTTC
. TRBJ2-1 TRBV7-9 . CASSFSSMDEQFF TGTGCCAGCAGCTTCTCCAGTATGGATGAGCAGTTCTTC
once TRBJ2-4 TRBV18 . CASSPPGTAKNIQYF TGTGCCAGCTCACCACCGGGGACAGCCAAAAACATTCAGTACTTC
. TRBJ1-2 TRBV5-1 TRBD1 CASSLAGTGDGYTF TGCGCCAGCAGCTTGGCCGGGACAGGGGATGGCTACACCTTC
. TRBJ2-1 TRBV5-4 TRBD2 CASSHGTSALYNEQFF TGTGCCAGCAGCCACGGGACTAGCGCACTTTACAATGAGCAGTTCTTC
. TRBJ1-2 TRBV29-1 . CSVLDRTRYGYTF TGCAGCGTCCTCGACAGGACTCGCTATGGCTACACCTTC
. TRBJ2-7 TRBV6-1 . CASSEAHFGGGYEQYF TGTGCCAGCAGTGAAGCGCACTTCGGTGGGGGATACGAGCAGTACTTC
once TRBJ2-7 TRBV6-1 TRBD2 CASSGGLAGGIYEQYF TGTGCCAGCAGTGGAGGACTAGCGGGAGGAATTTACGAGCAGTACTTC
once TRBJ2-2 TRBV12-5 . CASGLVAAGELFF TGTGCTAGTGGTTTGGTAGCCGCCGGGGAGCTGTTTTTT
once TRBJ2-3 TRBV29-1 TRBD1 CSVRTGGTDTQYF TGCAGCGTACGGACAGGGGGGACAGATACGCAGTATTTT
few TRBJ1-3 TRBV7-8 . CASSSPSLSTIYF TGTGCCAGCAGCTCCCCAAGCTTGAGCACCATATATTTT
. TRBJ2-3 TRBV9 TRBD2 CASSVGAGGTDTQYF TGTGCCAGCAGCGTAGGGGCGGGAGGGACAGATACGCAGTATTTT
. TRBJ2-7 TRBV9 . CASSVGGTASSYEQYF TGTGCCAGCAGCGTAGGGGGGACTGCGAGCTCCTACGAGCAGTACTTC
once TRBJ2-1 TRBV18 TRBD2 CASSLRGSGYNEQFF TGTGCCAGCTCCCTGCGCGGGAGTGGATACAATGAGCAGTTCTTC
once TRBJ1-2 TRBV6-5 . CASSSRELMGTKF TGTGCCAGCAGTTCCCGGGAGTTGATGGGCACAAAATTC
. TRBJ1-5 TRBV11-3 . CASSLVCNNQPQHF TGTGCCAGCAGCTTAGTCTGCAACAATCAGCCCCAGCATTTT
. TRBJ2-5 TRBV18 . CASSPGRRQETQYF TGTGCCAGCTCACCCGGACGGAGACAAGAGACCCAGTACTTC
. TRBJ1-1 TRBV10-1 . CASSRQPNTEAFF TGCGCCAGCAGCCGACAGCCGAACACTGAAGCTTTCTTT
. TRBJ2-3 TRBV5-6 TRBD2 CASSSGLAGISDTQYF TGTGCCAGCAGCTCTGGACTAGCGGGTATCTCAGATACGCAGTATTTT
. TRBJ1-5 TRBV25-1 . CASSDSGVVQPQHF TGTGCCAGCAGTGATTCAGGGGTTGTGCAGCCCCAGCATTTT